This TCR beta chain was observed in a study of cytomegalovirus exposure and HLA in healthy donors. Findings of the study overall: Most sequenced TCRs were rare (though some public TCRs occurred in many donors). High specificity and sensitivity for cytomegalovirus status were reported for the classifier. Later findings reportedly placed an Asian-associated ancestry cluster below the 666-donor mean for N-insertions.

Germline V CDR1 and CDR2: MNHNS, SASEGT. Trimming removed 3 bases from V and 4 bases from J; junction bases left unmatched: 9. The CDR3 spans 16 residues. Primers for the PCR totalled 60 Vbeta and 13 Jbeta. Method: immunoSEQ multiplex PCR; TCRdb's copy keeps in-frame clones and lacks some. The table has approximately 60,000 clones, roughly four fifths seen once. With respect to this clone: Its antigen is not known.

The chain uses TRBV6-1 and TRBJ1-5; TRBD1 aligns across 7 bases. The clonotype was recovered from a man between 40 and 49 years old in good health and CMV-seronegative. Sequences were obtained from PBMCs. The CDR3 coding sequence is TGTGCCAGCAGTGAGCTGAGGGACAGCATAAATCAGCCCCAGCATTTT. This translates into CASSELRDSINQPQHF.